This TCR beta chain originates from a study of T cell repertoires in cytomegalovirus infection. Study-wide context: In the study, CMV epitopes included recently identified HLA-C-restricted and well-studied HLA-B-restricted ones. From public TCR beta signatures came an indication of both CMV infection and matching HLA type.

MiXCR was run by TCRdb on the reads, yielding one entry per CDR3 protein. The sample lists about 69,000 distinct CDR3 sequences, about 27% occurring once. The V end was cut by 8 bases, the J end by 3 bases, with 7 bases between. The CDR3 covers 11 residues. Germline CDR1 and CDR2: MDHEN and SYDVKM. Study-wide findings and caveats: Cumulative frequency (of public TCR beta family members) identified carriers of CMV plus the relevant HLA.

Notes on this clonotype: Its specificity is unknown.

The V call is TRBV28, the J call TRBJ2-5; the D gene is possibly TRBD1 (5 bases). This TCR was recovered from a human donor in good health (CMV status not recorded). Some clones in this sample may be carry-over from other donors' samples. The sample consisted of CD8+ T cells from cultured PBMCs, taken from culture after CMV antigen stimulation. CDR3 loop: CASLGEETQYF. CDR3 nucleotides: TGTGCCAGCCTAGGGGAAGAGACCCAGTACTTC.